Below, one T cell receptor (beta chain) is given with its context. Its antigen is undetermined. The V end lost 4 bases, the J end lost 7 bases, and 18 bases lay between the germline ends. CDR3 size: 14 residues. Germline lookup yields CDR1 SGDLS and CDR2 YYNGEE. Clones were read by immunoSEQ multiplex PCR, and TCRdb kept only the in-frame ones, dropping some. The repertoire holds hundreds of thousands of clones, with around three quarters as singletons. These data originate in a study of shared clonotypes between healthy human individuals. Overall study findings and caveats: Blood alone was sampled, and tissue repertoires likely differ.

The chain employs TRBV9 and TRBJ2-7; D unclear. Sequencing input: PBMCs. The TCR sequence derives from a woman in her 40s in good health. Some clones in this sample may be carry-over from other donors' samples. CDR3 in DNA: TGTGCCAGCAGCCCCTCCCCGAGGTCCTTGGAGCAGTACTTC. Translated: CASSPSPRSLEQYF.